This T cell receptor beta chain was obtained from a study of T-cell reconstitution after alpha-beta-depleted transplantation in children. During its preparation, the TCRbeta library received unique molecular identifiers. TCRdb re-called the PCR reads through MiXCR, storing one row per CDR3 protein. This sample has roughly 500,000 distinct CDR3 sequences; around 18% occur once, and the top ten carry 3.3%. The germline gives CDR1 GTSNPN, CDR2 SVGIG (reference sequence). The CDR3 is made up of 15 amino acids. V shed 2 bases and J 6 bases; nucleotides not matched to a gene: 6. The chain is built from TRBV30 and TRBJ1-5; 11 bases line up with TRBD1. This sequence was found in a human donor who donated a stem cell graft to a child with acute lymphoblastic leukemia. The starting material was PBMCs from the stem cell graft donor, obtained from the stem cell graft. The CDR3 sequence is CAWSPDRGPGQPQHF. In nucleotides, the CDR3 is TGTGCCTGGAGTCCGGACAGGGGGCCAGGTCAGCCCCAGCATTTT. The variable domain in full, with the rest retrieved from reference TRBV30 and TRBJ1-5, is SQTIHQWPATLVQPVGSPLSLECTVEGTSNPNLYWYRQAAGRGLQLLFYSVGIGQISSEVPQNLSASRPQDRQFILSSKKLLLSDSGFYLCAWSPDRGPGQPQHFGDGTRLSIL.